The rows below give T cell receptor beta chains drawn from one sample of a study of molecular identifiers for immune sequencing clone quantification. TCRdb itself ran the PCR reads through MiXCR, one entry per CDR3 protein. The data show under 650,000 distinct CDR3 sequences, just under 20% seen once. Sequencing was done on a sample of naive CD8+ T cells from blood, with Jurkat cell RNA spiked in. Every receptor here comes from a human donor in good health. Some libraries in this study had Jurkat cell RNA spiked in. The CDR3 runs from the conserved cysteine through the conserved F or W.

>TRBV30|TRBJ2-7
CAWTPGLAGEQYF
>TRBV5-1|TRBJ2-3
CASSLDGIGGLQYF
>TRBV29-1|TRBJ2-1
CSVEGFAYNEQFF
>TRBV9|TRBJ2-5
CASSDRLARETQYF
>TRBV9|TRBJ1-6
CTSSFGQGGSPLHF
>TRBV12-3/TRBV12-4|TRBJ2-5
CASTPGGEETQYF
>TRBV5-1|TRBJ2-7
CASSLGTDGTYEQYF
>TRBV4-1|TRBJ2-7
CASSQDRGNPYEQYF
>TRBV2|TRBJ1-2
CASGALDGFYSGYTF
>TRBV13|TRBJ1-2
CASSLKGQGNNGYTF
>TRBV9|TRBJ1-5
CASSVVEGNGNQPQHF
>TRBV9|TRBJ2-6
CASSVGGGTLAGANVLTF
>TRBV6-6|TRBJ1-5
CASSYTQGHQPQHF
>TRBV20-1|TRBJ2-7
CSAADFGLPYEQYF
>TRBV19|TRBJ2-7
CASSRVGTYEQYF
>TRBV7-2|TRBJ2-2
CANSAALWGNGELFF
>TRBV4-3|TRBJ2-7
CASSQDRGQAISYEQYF
>TRBV4-3|TRBJ2-1
CASSPMGPNSYNEQFF
>TRBV28|TRBJ2-7
CASSPAWTSGAYEQYF
>TRBV2|TRBJ2-1
CASRKGADITSYNEQFF
>TRBV7-7|TRBJ2-1
CASSPAAPAGGLEVNEQFF
>TRBV29-1|TRBJ2-4
CSVEDWGKGNIQYF
>TRBV7-9|TRBJ2-2
CASSLFGASTGELFF
>TRBV5-3|TRBJ2-1
CASSLVLRSYNEQFF
>TRBV28|TRBJ2-7
CASSLFGTGVEQYF
>TRBV19|TRBJ2-7
CASSMGPVSYEQYF
>TRBV4-3|TRBJ2-7
CASSQGVASPYAQHF
>TRBV25-1|TRBJ2-1
CASSESAGGYNEQFF
>TRBV5-6|TRBJ2-2
CASSHLAGVVTGELFF
>TRBV2|TRBJ2-7
CASTTGGPIEQYF
>TRBV27|TRBJ2-3
CASSTTGTWVGPADTQYF
>TRBV20-1|TRBJ2-7
CSARDSLSYEQYF
>TRBV12-3/TRBV12-4|TRBJ1-6
CASSPNEIYSPLHF
>TRBV5-6|TRBJ2-7
CASSLKWVGATYGQYF
>TRBV6-2/TRBV6-3|TRBJ1-1
CASRKPESIQAFF
>TRBV6-2/TRBV6-3|TRBJ2-1
CASSYSAGEKVNEQFF
>TRBV4-3|TRBJ2-7
CASSQDMGSLSEQYF
>TRBV10-2|TRBJ2-6
CASRPGTGVFGANVLTF
>TRBV21-1|TRBJ2-7
CASSKPTSGASPYEQYF
>TRBV2|TRBJ2-7
CASSHRDSPPEQYF
>TRBV25-1|TRBJ2-1
CASSVGIGRPISYNEQFF
>TRBV4-3|TRBJ1-5
CASSQDRRKEPQHF
>TRBV20-1|TRBJ2-7
CSAKGLADLYEQYF
>TRBV9|TRBJ2-7
CASSVSGTGAYEQYF
>TRBV7-9|TRBJ2-7
CASSSGDRQAYGQYF
>TRBV7-9|TRBJ2-1
CASSIEDRGPYNEQFF
>TRBV6-2/TRBV6-3|TRBJ2-1
CASTNRWLALYNEQFF
>TRBV30|TRBJ2-3
CAWSLTGGEDTQYF
>TRBV24-1|TRBJ1-2
CATSDANGYTF
>TRBV4-1|TRBJ2-1
CASSQISTSGYNEQFF
>TRBV10-3|TRBJ1-1
CAISESVGNTEAFF
>TRBV4-1|TRBJ1-4
CASSLGNRGRDEKLFF
>TRBV7-6|TRBJ1-6
CASSLEGQAYNSPLHF
>TRBV7-2|TRBJ1-1
CASSRIPHTEAFF